The 25 T cell receptor beta chains below come from one sample, sequenced in a study of a mutant IDH1 vaccine in newly diagnosed glioma. TCRdb's copy holds only in-frame clones and misses some; the assay was immunoSEQ multiplex PCR. The sample holds 69,000 or so clones, around 86% seen once. Antigens of these TCRs are unknown. Time point specified: week 35, safety follow-up. It was 300 ug of mutant IDH1 20-mer peptide that made up each vaccine dose, given with topical imiquimod. Sequenced here: PBMCs, sampled from a glioma patient whose treatment included an IDH1 peptide vaccine. The receptors were gathered from a man aged 30-40 years with glioma.

J is TRBJ1-4 and V is TRBV27, with D possibly TRBD1 on 6 matching bases. Trimming took 9 bases from V and 0 from J, leaving 14 bases between them. This CDR3 spans 15 amino acids. The V gene's germline CDR1 is MNHEY and CDR2 SMNVEV (reference sequence). The CDR3 loop is CARGLPGATNEKLFF. For the CDR3, the DNA is TGTGCCAGAGGTCTCCCAGGGGCAACTAATGAAAAACTGTTTTTT. The full variable domain, rest sourced from reference TRBV27 and TRBJ1-4, is EAQVTQNPRYLITVTGKKLTVTCSQNMNHEYMSWYRQDPGLGLRQIYYSMNVEVTDKGDVPEGYKVSRKEKRNFPLILESPSPNQTSLYFCARGLPGATNEKLFFGSGTQLSVL.

The chain links TRBV6-6 to TRBJ2-3; D remains unclear. Germline values: CDR1 MNHNY, CDR2 SVGAGI (reference sequence). The CDR3 is 14 residues long. V was clipped by 4 bases and J by 2 bases, with 10 bases between them. The chain's CDR3 is CASSLGYATDTQYF. The DNA for the CDR3 is TGTGCCAGCAGTTTGGGTTACGCCACAGATACGCAGTATTTT.

In this sample, this clone turned up once. The genes are TRBV6-5 and TRBJ2-1; TRBD2 matches 7 bases. The V segment lost 0 bases and the J segment 5 bases; nucleotides outside the gene matches: 7. Germline loops: CDR1 MNHEY, CDR2 SVGAGI. The CDR3 sequence is 16 residues long. Here the CDR3 DNA reads TGTGCCAGCAGTTACTCGGAAGCAGGGAGGGACAATGAGCAGTTCTTC. Translated: CASSYSEAGRDNEQFF.

The table lists this clone with a count of one. The junction departs from the called germline gene at one end, perhaps through a read error. This chain uses TRBV5-4 with TRBJ1-1; D remains unclear. CDR1 and CDR2 (germline): SGHNT, YYREEE (reference sequence). The CDR3 has 15 amino acids. The CDR3 reads CASSQGLSMNTEAFF. The CDR3 DNA reads TGCGCCAGCAGCCAAGGTTTGTCGATGAACACTGAAGCTTTCTTT.

This clone turned up a few times. The chain has TRBV9 and TRBJ1-1; no reliable D call. Per the germline V gene, CDR1 is SGDLS and CDR2 is YYNGEE. V was shortened by 7 bases and J by 4 bases, with 17 bases between the two germline ends. There are 14 residues in the CDR3. The CDR3, as DNA: TGTGCCAGCGACCCCACCTTGGGGAGCACTGAAGCTTTCTTT. Residues: CASDPTLGSTEAFF.

The V gene is TRBV19, the J gene TRBJ2-1, with a possible D match to TRBD2 (5 bases). Trimming shortened V by 4 bases and J by 0 bases, and 16 bases separated the two germline ends. This CDR3 is built from 17 residues. Germline-derived CDR1 and CDR2 are LNHDA and SQIVND (reference sequence). Here the CDR3 reads CASSRERRSSSYNEQFF. The CDR3 bases are TGTGCCAGTAGTAGGGAGAGACGGAGCAGCTCCTACAATGAGCAGTTCTTC.

The V and J genes are TRBV5-1 and TRBJ1-2; D is unresolved. V shed 0 bases and J shed 4 bases, with 10 bases lying between them. The germline V gene has CDR1 SGHRS and CDR2 YFSETQ. This CDR3 is built from 14 residues. CDR3 sequence reads: CASSLEARFYGYTF. Written as DNA, the CDR3 is TGCGCCAGCAGCTTGGAGGCCAGATTCTATGGCTACACCTTC.

The chain has TRBV19 and TRBJ1-5; D may be TRBD1 (5 bases). Germline values: CDR1 LNHDA, CDR2 SQIVND (reference sequence). The V and J ends lost 1 base and 7 bases respectively, with 8 bases between them. CDR3 length: 13 amino acids. This CDR3 is CASSIGGLQPQHF. The CDR3 nucleotides read TGTGCCAGTAGTATAGGGGGGTTACAGCCCCAGCATTTT.

V and J are TRBV28 and TRBJ2-4; perhaps D is TRBD1 or TRBD2 (5 bases each). Trimming removed 2 bases at V and 6 bases at J, with 23 bases between. The CDR3 spans 18 residues. In germline, CDR1 is MDHEN, CDR2 SYDVKM. DNA of the CDR3: TGTGCCAGCAGTTTAAGGTCAGGGAGAGGATTCGCTGGAAACATTCAGTACTTC. It specifies CASSLRSGRGFAGNIQYF.

The CDR3 protein is CASSFGARGYEQFF. DNA of the CDR3: TGTGCCAGCAGCTTCGGGGCCAGAGGGTATGAGCAGTTCTTC. The chain employs TRBV7-8 and TRBJ2-1; D is tentatively TRBD1 or TRBD2 (5 bases each). The germline gives CDR1 SGHVS, CDR2 FQNEAQ. This CDR3 spans 14 amino acids. V was shortened by 3 bases and J by 8 bases, with 14 bases between the two germline ends.

The chain couples TRBV6-5 to TRBJ1-1; TRBD1 matches 10 bases. There are 13 residues in the CDR3. Trimming removed 8 bases from V and 5 bases from J; junction bases left unmatched: 5. Per germline, CDR1 MNHEY and CDR2 SVGAGI. The CDR3 loop is CASGRDRGTEAFF. For the CDR3, the DNA is TGTGCCAGCGGGAGGGACAGGGGAACTGAAGCTTTCTTT.

The chain links TRBV7-8 to TRBJ1-1; a possible D gene is TRBD1 (5 bases). Germline CDR1 reads SGHVS; CDR2 reads FQNEAQ. V shed 5 bases and J shed 0 bases, with 13 bases lying between them. The CDR3 has 15 amino acids. CDR3 in DNA: TGTGCCAGCAGCCCAGGGCGAGGGCTGAACACTGAAGCTTTCTTT. It translates to CASSPGRGLNTEAFF. The whole variable domain, filled in from reference TRBV7-8 and TRBJ1-1, reads GAGVSQSPRYKVAKRGQDVALRCDPISGHVSLFWYQQALGQGPEFLTYFQNEAQLDKSGLPSDRFFAERPEGSVSTLKIQRTQQEDSAVYLCASSPGRGLNTEAFFGQGTRLTVV.

The genes are TRBV2 and TRBJ1-6, with 7 bases fitting TRBD1. J was trimmed by 8 bases and V by 6 bases; bases with no gene match: 10. Germline CDR1 reads SNHLY; CDR2 reads FYNNEI. CDR3 length equals 15 residues. CDR3 coding DNA: TGTGCCAGCAGGGGAAATACGGACAGGCATTCACCCCTCCACTTT. It translates to CASRGNTDRHSPLHF.

This chain links TRBV7-2 with TRBJ1-4; D not certain. The CDR3 length is 15 residues. V was cut by 0 bases and J by 7 bases, with 12 bases left in between. Germline V CDR1 and CDR2: SGHTA, FQGNSA. The CDR3 is CASSLAEVGVEKLFF. Here the CDR3 DNA reads TGTGCCAGCAGCTTAGCGGAAGTTGGTGTTGAAAAACTGTTTTTT.

This CDR3 reads CARAGGSSKGYF. CDR3 bases: TGCGCCAGAGCGGGAGGCTCTTCGAAGGGGTACTTC. V and J are TRBV10-2 and TRBJ2-7; TRBD2 aligns across 9 bases. Germline V lookup: CDR1 WSHSY, CDR2 SAAADI. This CDR3 has 12 residues. Trimming took 9 bases from V and 12 from J; bases not matched to a gene: 12.

V is TRBV5-1 and J is TRBJ2-5; D not certain. CDR1 SGHRS and CDR2 YFSETQ come from the germline V gene. The CDR3 has 11 residues. V was cut by 2 bases and J by 7 bases, with 6 bases left in between. In DNA form, the CDR3 reads TGCGCCAGCAGCTTCGGTGGGACCCAGTACTTC. It codes for CASSFGGTQYF.

J is TRBJ2-3 and V is TRBV2, with D possibly TRBD2 on 6 matching bases. Germline V lookup: CDR1 SNHLY, CDR2 FYNNEI. The V end lost 1 base, the J end lost 1 base, and 12 bases lay between the germline ends. The CDR3 consists of 16 residues. CDR3 protein: CASSEGRGSGTDTQYF. Here the CDR3 DNA reads TGTGCCAGCAGTGAAGGTCGGGGGTCCGGCACAGATACGCAGTATTTT.

This chain's CDR3 is CASSESASNQPQHF. The CDR3 region has the DNA TGTGCCAGCAGTGAAAGTGCCAGCAATCAGCCCCAGCATTTT. This chain uses TRBV6-1 with TRBJ1-5, with D unresolved. Germline CDR1 MNHNS, CDR2 SASEGT. The CDR3 has 14 residues. Trimming cost V 2 bases and J 1 base, with 6 bases left between them.

The gene calls are TRBV4-2 and TRBJ1-2; D is unresolved. The V end was cut by 4 bases, the J end by 7 bases, with 19 bases between. CDR3 size: 15 residues. The germline gives CDR1 LGHNA, CDR2 YNFKEQ. This CDR3 is CASSLTPGSNSGYTF. CDR3 sequence (DNA): TGTGCCAGCAGCCTTACGCCTGGATCGAATAGTGGCTACACCTTC.

This clone was recorded only once. The genes are TRBV5-1 and TRBJ1-2; D is unresolved. V was clipped by 5 bases and J by 2 bases, with 13 bases between them. Germline loops: CDR1 SGHRS, CDR2 YFSETQ. The CDR3 loop spans 14 amino acids. CDR3: CASSLEWENYGYTF. CDR3 nucleotides: TGCGCCAGCAGTCTTGAGTGGGAGAACTATGGCTACACCTTC.

This clone has only one observation. The chain uses TRBV19 and TRBJ1-1; 7 nucleotides align to TRBD1. The length of the CDR3 is 14 residues. Germline V lookup: CDR1 LNHDA, CDR2 SQIVND (reference sequence). V lost 3 bases and J lost 4; bases outside the gene matches: 5. The CDR3 region is CASSMNRGGTEAFF. In DNA, the CDR3 is TGTGCCAGTAGTATGAACAGGGGAGGCACTGAAGCTTTCTTT.

The chain links TRBV7-9 to TRBJ2-3; 8 bases are shared with TRBD2. This CDR3 has 16 residues. CDR1 is SEHNR and CDR2 is FQNEAQ in the germline V gene (reference sequence). Germline trimming cut 1 base from V and 3 bases from J; bases unmatched to any gene: 6. CDR3 sequence (DNA): TGTGCCAGCAGCTTAGTAACTAGCGGACGTACAGATACGCAGTATTTT. This codes for CASSLVTSGRTDTQYF.

The chain carries TRBV19 and TRBJ2-6; 7 nucleotides line up with TRBD1. This CDR3 has 18 residues. V gave up 5 bases and J gave up 4 bases; unmatched junction bases: 14. Germline assignment: CDR1 LNHDA and CDR2 SQIVND (reference sequence). CDR3 in amino acids: CASSFSTKRGRGANVLTF. CDR3 nucleotides: TGTGCCAGTAGTTTTTCGACGAAAAGGGGGCGCGGGGCCAACGTCCTGACTTTC.

This clone was recorded a few times. V gene TRBV9 combines with J gene TRBJ1-6, with TRBD1 as a possible D gene (5 bases). Trimming shortened V by 1 base and J by 9 bases, and 14 bases separated the two germline ends. CDR1 is SGDLS, CDR2 YYNGEE, per germline. This CDR3 contains 15 residues. The chain's CDR3 is CASSVQGIKGSPLHF. The CDR3 DNA reads as TGTGCCAGCAGCGTACAGGGAATCAAGGGTTCACCCCTCCACTTT.

This clone turned up a few times. The V call is TRBV28, the J call TRBJ1-6, with TRBD1 matching over 8 bases. With 6 bases clipped from V and 9 bases from J, the junction kept 1 base outside the gene matches. The CDR3 totals 12 residues. Per germline, CDR1 MDHEN and CDR2 SYDVKM. CDR3 amino acids: CASRTGVSPLHF. As DNA, the CDR3 is TGTGCCAGCAGGACAGGGGTTTCACCCCTCCACTTT.